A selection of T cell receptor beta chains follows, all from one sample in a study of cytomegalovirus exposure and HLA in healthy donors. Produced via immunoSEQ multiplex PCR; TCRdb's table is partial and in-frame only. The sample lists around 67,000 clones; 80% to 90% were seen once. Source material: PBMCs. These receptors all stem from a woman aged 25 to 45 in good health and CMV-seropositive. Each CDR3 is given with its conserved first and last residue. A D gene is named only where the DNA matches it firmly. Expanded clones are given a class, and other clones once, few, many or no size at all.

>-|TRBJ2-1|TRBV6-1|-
TGTGCCAGCAGTGTCCGGCGGGTAGGGAATGAGCAGTTCTTC
CASSVRRVGNEQFF
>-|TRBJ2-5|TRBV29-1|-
TGCAGCGTTGCTGACAGAGTACAAGAGACCCAGTACTTC
CSVADRVQETQYF
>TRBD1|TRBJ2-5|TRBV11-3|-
TGTGCCAGCAGCGGAGACAGGGGGGAGACCCAGTACTTC
CASSGDRGETQYF
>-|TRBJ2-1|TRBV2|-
TGTGCCAGCAGTGACTTGAGGGCAGGGCAGTTCTTC
CASSDLRAGQFF
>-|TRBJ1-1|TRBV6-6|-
TGTGCCAGCAGTACAAATGCCCCGAACACTGAAGCTTTCTTT
CASSTNAPNTEAFF
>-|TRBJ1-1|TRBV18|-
TGTGCCAGCTCACCACTTCTCGGGCGGGGGGACACTGAAGCTTTCTTT
CASSPLLGRGDTEAFF
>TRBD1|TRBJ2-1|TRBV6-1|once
TGTGCCAGCAGTGATGCCGGGACAGGTTACCCTTACAATGAGCAGTTCTTC
CASSDAGTGYPYNEQFF
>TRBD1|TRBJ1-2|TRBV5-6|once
TGTGCCAGCAGAATAAAGGGGGCGATAGGCTACACCTTC
CASRIKGAIGYTF
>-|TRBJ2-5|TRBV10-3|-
TGTGCCAGCCGGGACTACCAAGAGACCCAGTACTTC
CASRDYQETQYF
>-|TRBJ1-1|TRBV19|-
TGTGCCAGTAGTCTCAGAGGCAGGGCTGAAGCTTTCTTT
CASSLRGRAEAFF
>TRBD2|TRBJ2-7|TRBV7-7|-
TGTGCCAGCAGTCCCGGGCCTAGCGGGATTAGCGAGCAGTACTTC
CASSPGPSGISEQYF
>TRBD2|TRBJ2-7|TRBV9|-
TGTGCCAGCAGCGTAGAACCTAGCGGCATATACGAGCAGTACTTC
CASSVEPSGIYEQYF
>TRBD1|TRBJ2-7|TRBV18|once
TGTGCCAGCTCCCTGACCGAGGGGGCAGGCTACGAGCAGTACTTC
CASSLTEGAGYEQYF
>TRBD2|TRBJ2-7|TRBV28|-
TGTGCCAGCACCTCCCTCCCGGGAGGCCAGACTAGTTACGAGCAGTACTTC
CASTSLPGGQTSYEQYF
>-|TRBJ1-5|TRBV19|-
TGTGCCAGTAGGGACGACAGCCTCAATCAGCCCCAGCATTTT
CASRDDSLNQPQHF